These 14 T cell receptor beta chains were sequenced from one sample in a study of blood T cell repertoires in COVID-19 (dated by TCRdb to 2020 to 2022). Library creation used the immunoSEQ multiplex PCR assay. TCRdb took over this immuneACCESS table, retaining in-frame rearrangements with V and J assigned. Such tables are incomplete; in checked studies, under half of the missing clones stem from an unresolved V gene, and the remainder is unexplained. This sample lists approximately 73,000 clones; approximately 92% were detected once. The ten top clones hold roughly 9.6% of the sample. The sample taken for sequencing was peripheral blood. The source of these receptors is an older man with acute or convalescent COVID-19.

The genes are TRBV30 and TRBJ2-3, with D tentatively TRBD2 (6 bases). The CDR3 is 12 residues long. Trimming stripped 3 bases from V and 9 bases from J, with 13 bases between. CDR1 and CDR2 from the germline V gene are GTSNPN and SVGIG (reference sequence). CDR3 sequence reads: CAWSGGVPTQYF. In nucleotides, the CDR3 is TGTGCCTGGAGCGGCGGGGTCCCGACGCAGTATTTT.

CDR3 loop: CASSFGGPYGYTF. CDR3 nucleotides: TGTGCCAGCAGTTTTGGAGGGCCCTATGGCTACACCTTC. The genes are TRBV12-3 or TRBV12-4 and TRBJ1-2; no clear D gene. The CDR3 spans 13 residues. Deletions cut 3 bases from V and 4 bases from J, with 9 bases between.

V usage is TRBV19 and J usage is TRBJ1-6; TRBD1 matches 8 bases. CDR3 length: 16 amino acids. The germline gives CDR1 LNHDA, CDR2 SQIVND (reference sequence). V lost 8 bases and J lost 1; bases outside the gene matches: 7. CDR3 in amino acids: CASSPQGASYNSPLHF. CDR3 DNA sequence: TGTGCCAGTTCTCCCCAGGGGGCATCCTATAATTCACCCCTCCACTTT.

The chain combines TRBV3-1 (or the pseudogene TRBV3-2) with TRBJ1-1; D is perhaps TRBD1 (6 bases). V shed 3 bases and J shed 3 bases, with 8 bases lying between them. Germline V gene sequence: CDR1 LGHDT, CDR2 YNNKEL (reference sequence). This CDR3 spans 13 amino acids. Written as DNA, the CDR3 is TGTGCCAGCAGCCATGGGGGCTACACTGAAGCTTTCTTT. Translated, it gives CASSHGGYTEAFF.

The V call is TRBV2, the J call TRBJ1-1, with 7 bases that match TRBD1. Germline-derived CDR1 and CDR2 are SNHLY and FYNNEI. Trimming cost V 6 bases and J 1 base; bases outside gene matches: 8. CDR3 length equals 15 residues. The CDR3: CASRQGLGGNTEAFF. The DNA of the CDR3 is TGTGCCAGCAGACAGGGGCTGGGAGGGAACACTGAAGCTTTCTTT. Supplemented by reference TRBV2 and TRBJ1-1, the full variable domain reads EPEVTQTPSHQVTQMGQEVILRCVPISNHLYFYWYRQILGQKVEFLVSFYNNEISEKSEIFDDQFSVERPDGSNFTLKIRSTKLEDSAMYFCASRQGLGGNTEAFFGQGTRLTVV.

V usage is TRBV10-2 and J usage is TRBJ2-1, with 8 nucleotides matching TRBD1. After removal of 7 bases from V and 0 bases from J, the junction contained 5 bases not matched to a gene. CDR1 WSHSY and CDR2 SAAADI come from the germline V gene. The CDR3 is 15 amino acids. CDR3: CASNSQGASYNEQFF. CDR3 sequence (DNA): TGCGCCAGCAATTCTCAGGGGGCCTCCTACAATGAGCAGTTCTTC.

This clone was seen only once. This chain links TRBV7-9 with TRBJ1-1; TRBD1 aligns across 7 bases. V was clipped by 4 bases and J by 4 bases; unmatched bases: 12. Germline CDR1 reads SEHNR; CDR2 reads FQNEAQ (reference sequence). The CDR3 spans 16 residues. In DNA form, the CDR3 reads TGTGCCAGCAGCTCATGGAGTCGAGGGGGCGGCACTGAAGCTTTCTTT. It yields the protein CASSSWSRGGGTEAFF.

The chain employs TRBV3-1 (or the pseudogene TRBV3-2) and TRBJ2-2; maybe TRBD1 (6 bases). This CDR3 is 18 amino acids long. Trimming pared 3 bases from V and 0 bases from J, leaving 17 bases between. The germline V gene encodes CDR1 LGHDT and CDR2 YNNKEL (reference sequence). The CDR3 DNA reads TGTGCCAGCAGCCAGGATGCCGGGACATTCTCGAACACCGGGGAGCTGTTTTTT. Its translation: CASSQDAGTFSNTGELFF.

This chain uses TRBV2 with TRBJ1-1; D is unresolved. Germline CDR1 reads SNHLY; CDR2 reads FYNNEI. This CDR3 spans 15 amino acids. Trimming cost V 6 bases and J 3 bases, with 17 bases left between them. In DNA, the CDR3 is TGTGCCAGCAGGCCAACTTGGGCCAAGGACACTGAAGCTTTCTTT. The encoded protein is CASRPTWAKDTEAFF.

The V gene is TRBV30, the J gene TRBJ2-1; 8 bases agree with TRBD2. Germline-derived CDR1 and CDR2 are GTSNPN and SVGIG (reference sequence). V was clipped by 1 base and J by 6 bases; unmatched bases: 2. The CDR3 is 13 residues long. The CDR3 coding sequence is TGTGCCTGGAGTGCGGGGGGGATCAATGAGCAGTTCTTC. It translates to CAWSAGGINEQFF.

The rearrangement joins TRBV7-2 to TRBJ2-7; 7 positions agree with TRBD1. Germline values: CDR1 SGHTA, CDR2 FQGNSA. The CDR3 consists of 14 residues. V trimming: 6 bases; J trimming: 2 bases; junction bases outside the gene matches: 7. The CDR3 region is CASSSGGKAYEQYF. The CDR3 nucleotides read TGTGCCAGCAGTTCAGGGGGAAAGGCCTACGAGCAGTACTTC.

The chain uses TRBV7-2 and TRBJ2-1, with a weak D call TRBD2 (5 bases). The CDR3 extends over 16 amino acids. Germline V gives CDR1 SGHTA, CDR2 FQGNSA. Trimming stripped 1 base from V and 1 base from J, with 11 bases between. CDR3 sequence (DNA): TGTGCCAGCAGCTTAGGTAGCGTCACATCCTACAATGAGCAGTTCTTC. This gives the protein CASSLGSVTSYNEQFF.

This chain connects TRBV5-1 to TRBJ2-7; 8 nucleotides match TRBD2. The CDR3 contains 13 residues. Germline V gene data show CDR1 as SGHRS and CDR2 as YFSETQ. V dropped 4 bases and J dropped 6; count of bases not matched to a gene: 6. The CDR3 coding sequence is TGCGCCAGCAGCGACGGACTAGCCGTCGAGCAGTACTTC. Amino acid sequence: CASSDGLAVEQYF.

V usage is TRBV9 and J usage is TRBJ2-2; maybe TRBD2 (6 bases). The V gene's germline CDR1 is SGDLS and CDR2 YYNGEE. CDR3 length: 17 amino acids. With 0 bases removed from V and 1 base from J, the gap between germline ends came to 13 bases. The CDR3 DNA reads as TGTGCCAGCAGCGTAGCTTCTGCGGGATTGAACACCGGGGAGCTGTTTTTT. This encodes CASSVASAGLNTGELFF.